What follows are 11 T cell receptor beta chains derived from one specimen sequenced in a study of cytomegalovirus exposure and HLA in healthy donors. Vbeta (60) and Jbeta (13) primers were used in the PCR. TCRdb's table, derived via immunoSEQ multiplex PCR, lists solely in-frame clones and lacks some. This sample has 90,000 to 100,000 clones; 55% to 75% occur once, and the top ten carry roughly 2.7%. The sample was PBMCs. These receptors all come from a man between 50 and 59 years old in good health and CMV-seronegative.

The chain recombines TRBV5-1 with TRBJ2-1; 9 nucleotides agree with TRBD2. The CDR3 runs to 16 residues. Germline V gene data show CDR1 as SGHRS and CDR2 as YFSETQ. Trimming took 6 bases from V and 5 from J; bases not matched to a gene: 12. CDR3 sequence reads: CASTLDASGINNEQFF. As DNA, the CDR3 is TGCGCCAGCACCCTTGACGCTAGCGGGATAAACAATGAGCAGTTCTTC.

The rearrangement links TRBV9 to TRBJ2-7, with D perhaps TRBD1 (5 bases). Germline assignment: CDR1 SGDLS and CDR2 YYNGEE. The CDR3 loop spans 15 amino acids. V lost 0 bases to trimming and J lost 5 bases, with 15 bases between them. CDR3 amino acids: CASSVAAQGNDEQYF. CDR3 DNA: TGTGCCAGCAGCGTAGCCGCGCAGGGAAACGACGAGCAGTACTTC.

V usage is TRBV28 and J usage is TRBJ2-2, with TRBD1 matching 9 bases. V lost 10 bases to trimming and J lost 0 bases; unmatched junction nucleotides: 9. The CDR3 loop spans 16 amino acids. The V gene's germline CDR1 is MDHEN and CDR2 SYDVKM. Here the CDR3 DNA reads TGTGCCACCCATGAACAGGGGGCAACGAACACCGGGGAGCTGTTTTTT. Its protein is CATHEQGATNTGELFF. The entire variable domain, with the rest obtained from reference TRBV28 and TRBJ2-2, is as follows: DVKVTQSSRYLVKRTGEKVFLECVQDMDHENMFWYRQDPGLGLRLIYFSYDVKMKEKGDIPEGYSVSREKKERFSLILESASTNQTSMYLCATHEQGATNTGELFFGEGSRLTVL.

This clone was observed once. The chain couples TRBV30 to TRBJ1-3; a weak D match, TRBD1 (5 bases). V lost 4 bases, J lost 2 bases, and 15 bases lay in between. Per germline, CDR1 GTSNPN and CDR2 SVGIG (reference sequence). The CDR3 sequence is 15 residues long. The CDR3 bases are TGTGCCTGGAAGGGACGGGACTGGGCTGGAAACACCATATATTTT. Its translation is CAWKGRDWAGNTIYF.

In this sample, this clone turned up once. This chain connects TRBV5-1 to TRBJ2-3, with 11 bases aligning to TRBD2. This CDR3 is 16 amino acids long. CDR1 is SGHRS, CDR2 YFSETQ, per germline. Trimming at V came to 3 bases and at J to 3 bases, leaving 6 bases not matched to a gene. CDR3 bases: TGCGCCAGCAGCTACCAGGTAGCGGGAGGGACAGATACGCAGTATTTT. It yields the protein CASSYQVAGGTDTQYF.

V usage is TRBV6-5 and J usage is TRBJ2-5, with D possibly matching TRBD2 (7 bases). The CDR3 runs to 15 residues. The V gene lost 5 bases and the J gene lost 4 bases, with 17 bases spanning the gap. CDR1 is MNHEY and CDR2 is SVGAGI in the germline V gene. CDR3: CASSAPGGQGETQYF. CDR3 DNA sequence: TGTGCCAGCAGTGCCCCGGGGGGCCAGGGAGAGACCCAGTACTTC.

The chain links TRBV25-1 to TRBJ1-1, with 7 bases fitting TRBD1. J gave up 4 bases and V 5 bases, and 10 bases lay outside the gene matches. The CDR3 sequence is 15 residues long. Germline V gene lookup returns CDR1 MGHDK and CDR2 SYGVNS. The CDR3 coding sequence is TGTGCCAGCAGTACCGACAGGGTGCGTGCCACTGAAGCTTTCTTT. Residues: CASSTDRVRATEAFF.

There are a few counts of this clone. The chain links TRBV18 to TRBJ1-2, with D perhaps matching TRBD1 (6 bases). Looked up from germline, CDR1 is KGHSH and CDR2 is LQKENI. The CDR3 consists of 13 residues. V gave up 6 bases and J gave up 5 bases, with 13 bases separating them. This CDR3 is CASSPGTKYGYTF. The CDR3 DNA sequence: TGTGCCAGCTCCCCCGGGACAAAGTATGGCTACACCTTC.

The J gene is TRBJ2-6, the V gene TRBV19, with D possibly TRBD1 on 6 matching bases. CDR3 length: 17 residues. Germline assignment: CDR1 LNHDA and CDR2 SQIVND (reference sequence). V was pared by 7 bases and J by 0 bases, with 16 bases between. The CDR3 loop is CASTLTGTSSGANVLTF. CDR3 sequence (DNA): TGTGCCAGTACCCTGACAGGAACAAGCTCTGGGGCCAACGTCCTGACTTTC.

J is TRBJ2-7 and V is TRBV7-8, with a weak D call TRBD1 (6 bases). CDR1 SGHVS and CDR2 FQNEAQ come from the germline V gene. V was cut by 1 base and J by 6 bases, with 13 bases left in between. The CDR3 is made up of 14 amino acids. This CDR3 is CASSLDRAKGEQYF. CDR3 nucleotides: TGTGCCAGCAGCTTAGACAGGGCTAAAGGCGAGCAGTACTTC.

The gene calls are TRBV5-1 and TRBJ1-1, with 9 bases aligning to TRBD1. The CDR3 length is 15 residues. V lost 3 bases and J lost 1; bases outside the gene matches: 4. From germline, CDR1 is SGHRS and CDR2 YFSETQ. This CDR3 reads CASSYAGQGNTEAFF. The CDR3 DNA reads as TGCGCCAGCAGCTACGCGGGACAGGGGAACACTGAAGCTTTCTTT.